This T cell receptor (beta chain) originates from a study of vaccination and CD4 T cells after COVID-19. The wider study: Cells were stimulated with overlapping spike peptide pools from SARS-CoV-2, HCoV-NL63, HCoV-OC43 and HCoV-229E.

The treatment here: roughly nine-day PBMC culture with coronavirus spike peptide pools or control peptides (ViraFEST assay). Sequenced with the Oncomine TCR Beta short-read assay was DNA taken from cultured CD4+ T cells. TCRdb independently ran MiXCR on the PCR reads; one entry per CDR3 protein. The data show roughly 20,000 distinct CDR3 sequences, with over 50% seen just once and roughly 9.4% held by the top ten. Study conclusions and caveats: In convalescent patients, a median around 87% of reactive clones appeared only post-vaccination.

As concerns this clonotype: What it recognizes is unknown.

The CDR3 extends over 13 amino acids. The germline CDR1 and CDR2 sequences are MDHEN and SYDVKM. V was shortened by 2 bases and J by 8 bases, with 12 bases between the two germline ends. Source material: CD4+ T cells from blood, cultured in vitro. This sequence originates from a human donor who had recovered from COVID-19. The chain uses TRBV28 and TRBJ1-2; a weak D match, TRBD1 (5 bases). CDR3 coding DNA: TGTGCCAGCAGTTTACCCCCAGGGTACGGCTACACCTTC. This translates into CASSLPPGYGYTF.